The next 9 T cell receptor beta chains were all read from a single sample in a study of Ad26.COV2.S vaccination and SARS-CoV-2 variants (dated by TCRdb to the early 2020s). Library preparation was by the immunoSEQ multiplex PCR assay. TCRdb limited this immuneACCESS table to in-frame rearrangements with V and J called. A share of clones is missing; checked studies link under half to unresolved V genes, and the rest is unexplained. The sample profile shows around 450,000 clones; 90% of them were found once. The top ten constitute around 4.5% of the sample. The treatment or condition label for this specimen denotes: some 19 received Ad26.COV2.S at low or high dose, single or two shots; about five received placebo; per-sample allocation not given. Repertoires of vaccine and placebo recipients were sequenced from samples collected on day 63 after the first injection. This sample comprised peripheral blood, obtained in a trial of Ad26.COV2.S vaccine versus placebo. The receptors originated from a person between 18 and 59 years old who received the Ad26.COV2.S COVID-19 vaccine or a placebo.

J is TRBJ1-5 and V is TRBV11-2, with D possibly being TRBD1 (5 bases). The CDR3 is 14 amino acids. In germline, CDR1 is SGHAT, CDR2 FQNNGV. V was clipped by 5 bases and J by 0 bases, with 8 bases between them. CDR3 region: CASSAGGSNQPQHF. The CDR3 DNA sequence: TGTGCCAGCAGCGCGGGGGGTAGCAATCAGCCCCAGCATTTT.

The chain employs TRBV6-2 or TRBV6-3 and TRBJ1-5, with D perhaps TRBD1 (6 bases). The CDR3 has 15 residues. Germline CDR1 and CDR2: MNHEY and SVGEGT. Trimming removed 1 base from V and 5 bases from J, with 12 bases in between. CDR3 nucleotides: TGTGCCAGCAGTTACTGGGTCGGGGGGCATCAGCCCCAGCATTTT. The encoded protein is CASSYWVGGHQPQHF.

This sequence joins TRBV7-8 and TRBJ1-5, with D perhaps TRBD1 (5 bases). V was pared by 8 bases and J by 7 bases, with 18 bases between. This CDR3 is built from 14 residues. CDR1 is SGHVS, CDR2 FQNEAQ, per germline. DNA of the CDR3: TGTGCCAGCCGGAGAGAGGGGATCGGCCAGCCCCAGCATTTT. This translates into CASRREGIGQPQHF.

V usage is TRBV19 and J usage is TRBJ2-3, with D possibly matching TRBD1 (6 bases). The CDR3 runs 14 residues. Per germline, CDR1 LNHDA and CDR2 SQIVND (reference sequence). The V gene lost 3 bases and the J gene lost 1 base, with 8 bases spanning the gap. The CDR3 region is CASSIGTRTDTQYF. CDR3 bases: TGTGCCAGTAGTATTGGGACACGCACAGATACGCAGTATTTT.

The V call is TRBV5-1, the J call TRBJ1-1, with D possibly matching TRBD1 (6 bases). The germline V gene encodes CDR1 SGHRS and CDR2 YFSETQ. This CDR3 region has 14 residues. Trimming took off 4 bases at V and 1 base at J, with 11 bases between the two ends. CDR3 sequence reads: CASSTGTSNTEAFF. The CDR3 DNA is TGCGCCAGCAGCACCGGGACATCGAACACTGAAGCTTTCTTT.

The chain joins TRBV7-9 to TRBJ1-2; D remains ambiguous. The CDR3 runs to 13 residues. Germline values: CDR1 SEHNR, CDR2 FQNEAQ (reference sequence). The V gene lost 6 bases and the J gene lost 5 bases, with 13 bases spanning the gap. The CDR3 DNA reads as TGTGCCAGCAGTCCTGACCGTCCTTATGGCTACACCTTC. It codes for CASSPDRPYGYTF.

The chain employs TRBV27 and TRBJ1-5, with 7 nucleotides matching TRBD1. CDR1 and CDR2 (germline): MNHEY, SMNVEV (reference sequence). This CDR3 spans 14 amino acids. J lost 2 bases, V lost 4 bases, and 2 bases had no gene match. This chain's CDR3 is CASSSRGGNQPQHF. The CDR3 bases are TGTGCCAGCAGTTCCAGGGGGGGCAATCAGCCCCAGCATTTT.

This sequence joins TRBV7-9 and TRBJ1-1, with 12 bases fitting TRBD1. Germline-derived CDR1 and CDR2 are SEHNR and FQNEAQ (reference sequence). The CDR3 is 16 residues long. V lost 5 bases, J lost 5 bases, and 9 bases stayed unmatched. The DNA for the CDR3 is TGTGCCAGCAGCCCTCCGGGACAGGGGGCACGGACTGAAGCTTTCTTT. This translates into CASSPPGQGARTEAFF.

The chain employs TRBV28 and TRBJ1-4; 7 bases line up with TRBD1. The germline V gene has CDR1 MDHEN and CDR2 SYDVKM. The J segment lost 4 bases and the V segment lost 3 bases, leaving 23 bases of the junction unmatched. This CDR3 has 21 residues. The CDR3 DNA follows: TGTGCCAGCAGTTTGACCCCCCGGGATCACATTCAGGGGGGCAATAATGAAAAACTGTTTTTT. Encoded protein: CASSLTPRDHIQGGNNEKLFF.